This record looks at one T cell receptor beta chain sequence and its context. The sample belongs to a study of blood T cell repertoires in COVID-19. Across the study: Material from acute and convalescent COVID-19 was sourced from the United States, Italy and Spain.

Per the study methods: Amplified reference gene primers provided the basis for estimating nucleated cell counts. The assay was immunoSEQ multiplex PCR, and TCRdb's table has in-frame clones only and misses some. That table gives V, J and clone size, and the DNA gave D and trimming. This sample has 190,000 or so clones, with around 84% found just once. This TCR derives from a middle-aged man with active or convalescent COVID-19. Sequenced material: peripheral blood.

The CDR3 is CASSGGKSTDTQYF. CDR3 sequence (DNA): TGTGCCAGCAGCGGCGGGAAAAGCACAGATACGCAGTATTTT. The gene calls are TRBV11-2 and TRBJ2-3; a possible D gene is TRBD2 (6 bases). CDR1 and CDR2 (germline): SGHAT, FQNNGV. Trimming cost V 5 bases and J 0 bases, with 9 bases left between them. CDR3 length: 14 amino acids.